These T cell receptor beta chains were read from a single sample in a study of spatial heterogeneity in lung cancer. A single record per CDR3 protein comes from TCRdb applying MiXCR to the 5' RACE reads. Among nearly 95,000 distinct CDR3 sequences listed, 15% to 20% were seen once. Sequenced here: PBMCs, sampled at follow-up. The receptors derive from a male donor with early-stage non-small cell lung cancer. Each CDR3 is given with its conserved first and last residue. The D gene is left open where the match is weak. The listing skips clone size in some rows; elsewhere it reads once, few, many or a size class.

V,length,size,J,D,DNA,CDR3
TRBV15,19,many,TRBJ2-7,.,TGTGCCACCAGCAGAGATCTAGTAACGGTGGACCGAGACCAGGGGGAGCAGTACTTC,CATSRDLVTVDRDQGEQYF
TRBV5-1,12,few,TRBJ2-3,.,TGCGCCAGCAGCCCGACTGGGGATACGCAGTATTTT,CASSPTGDTQYF
TRBV9,13,.,TRBJ1-1,TRBD1,TGTGCCAGCAGCCCAAGGGACAGATCAGAAGCTTTCTTT,CASSPRDRSEAFF
TRBV18,15,many,TRBJ2-1,.,TGTGCCAGCTCACCGGACCCAAGCTCCTACAATGAGCAGTTCTTC,CASSPDPSSYNEQFF
TRBV4-3,18,few,TRBJ1-2,TRBD1,TGCGCCAGCAGCCAAGATCGGGCCCGGACAGGCCCCCTCTATGGCTACACCTTC,CASSQDRARTGPLYGYTF
TRBV5-6,14,few,TRBJ2-3,TRBD1,TGTGCCAGCAGGCCGGGACAGCTCACAGATACGCAGTATTTT,CASRPGQLTDTQYF
TRBV12-3/TRBV12-4,15,.,TRBJ1-2,.,TGTGCCAGCAGTCCCGAACGCAGGGTCAATTATGGCTACACCTTC,CASSPERRVNYGYTF
TRBV6-6,16,.,TRBJ1-5,TRBD1,TGTGCCAGCAGTCAACAGGGGACGGGCGGCAATCAGCCCCAGCATTTT,CASSQQGTGGNQPQHF
TRBV19,14,few,TRBJ2-7,.,TGTGCCAGTAGTATCGGGGGGCAGGGAGCCGAGCAGTACTTC,CASSIGGQGAEQYF
TRBV12-5,14,few,TRBJ1-5,.,TGTGCTAGTGGTTTGGACGGTTCCAATCAGCCCCAGCATTTT,CASGLDGSNQPQHF
TRBV3-1,13,few,TRBJ1-6,.,TGTGCCAGCAGCCAAGCTCCCGTTTCACCCCTCCACTTT,CASSQAPVSPLHF
TRBV7-2,14,.,TRBJ1-1,TRBD1,TGTGCCAGCAGCTCCGATCGACAGGGACGAGAAGCTTTCTTT,CASSSDRQGREAFF
TRBV6-1,12,.,TRBJ2-1,.,TGTGCCAGCAGTGAATTAGGATGGGAGCAGTTCTTC,CASSELGWEQFF
TRBV6-5,15,few,TRBJ1-4,TRBD1,TGTGCCAGCAGTTACCGGGGACAGGGTGCTGAAAAACTGTTTTTT,CASSYRGQGAEKLFF
TRBV10-1,18,.,TRBJ2-2,TRBD2,TGCGCCAACAATTCCGGGACTAGCGGGAAGGCGAACACCGGGGAGCTGTTTTTT,CANNSGTSGKANTGELFF
TRBV20-1,12,.,TRBJ1-5,.,TGCAGTGCTAGAGAGGCGGGCCAGCCCCAGCATTTT,CSAREAGQPQHF
TRBV18,15,few,TRBJ2-1,.,TGTGCCAGCTCACCGGGACAAACAACCTACAATGAGCAGTTCTTC,CASSPGQTTYNEQFF
TRBV5-1,13,few,TRBJ1-1,.,TGCGCCAGCAGCGTGGACGGTAACACTGAAGCTTTCTTT,CASSVDGNTEAFF
TRBV7-9,16,.,TRBJ2-3,TRBD1,TGTGCCAGCAGCCCCGCCGGGACAGGGGGGACAGATACGCAGTATTTT,CASSPAGTGGTDTQYF
TRBV12-3/TRBV12-4,14,few,TRBJ1-3,.,TGTGCCAGCAGTTTAAAGCGGGAGGGAAACACCATATATTTT,CASSLKREGNTIYF
TRBV12-3/TRBV12-4,14,many,TRBJ2-2,TRBD1,TGTGCCAGCAGTCTACGACAGGGTACCGGGGAGCTGTTTTTT,CASSLRQGTGELFF
TRBV9,15,many,TRBJ2-1,TRBD1,TGTGCCAGCAGCCCCTGGACAGGGAGCTACAATGAGCAGTTCTTC,CASSPWTGSYNEQFF
TRBV24-1,16,.,TRBJ1-5,.,TGTGCCACCAGTGATTCCACAGGACAGAGCGTACAGCCCCAGCATTTT,CATSDSTGQSVQPQHF
TRBV12-3/TRBV12-4,13,few,TRBJ1-2,.,TGTGCCAGCAGTTCGTCCACTAACTATGGCTACACCTTC,CASSSSTNYGYTF
TRBV20-1,13,few,TRBJ1-1,.,TGCAGTGCTAGTCGGGGCTGGGACACTGAAGCTTTCTTT,CSASRGWDTEAFF
TRBV2,12,.,TRBJ2-1,.,TGTGCCAGCAGTGTCAGCTACAATGAGCAGTTCTTC,CASSVSYNEQFF
TRBV24-1,19,few,TRBJ2-2,TRBD2,TGTGCCACCAGCAAGAGTCTCCTACGCGGGAGGATGGACACCGGGGAGCTGTTTTTT,CATSKSLLRGRMDTGELFF
TRBV29-1,14,.,TRBJ1-3,.,TGCAGCGTTGCCTCCCGGCATTCTGGAAACACCATATATTTT,CSVASRHSGNTIYF
TRBV20-1,16,.,TRBJ1-1,TRBD1,TGCAGTGCTAGACTGGGACAGGGGGCGCTTAACACTGAAGCTTTCTTT,CSARLGQGALNTEAFF
TRBV5-1,15,few,TRBJ1-1,.,TGCGCCAGCAGCTTAGGACAGACTTCGAACACTGAAGCTTTCTTT,CASSLGQTSNTEAFF
TRBV20-1,16,.,TRBJ2-5,.,TGCAGTGCTCAGACGGTCGAGCGGATTGACCAAGAGACCCAGTACTTC,CSAQTVERIDQETQYF
TRBV2,15,few,TRBJ2-2,TRBD1,TGTGCCAGCAGTTCACAGGGGGCAGGCACCGGGGAGCTGTTTTTT,CASSSQGAGTGELFF
TRBV20-1,17,.,TRBJ2-3,TRBD2,TGCAGTGCTAGAGATCAATGGCGGGGGGGGCCGACAGATACGCAGTATTTT,CSARDQWRGGPTDTQYF
TRBV4-1,16,.,TRBJ2-2,TRBD1,TGCGCCAGCAGCCAATCCGGGACAGGGGCCGCCGGGGAGCTGTTTTTT,CASSQSGTGAAGELFF
TRBV20-1,14,few,TRBJ1-5,.,TGCAGTGCTAGAGATGGAAGAGGCCGCGGGCCCCAGCATTTT,CSARDGRGRGPQHF
TRBV29-1,13,.,TRBJ1-2,TRBD1,TGCAGCGTTGAACAGGGGGCTGGGTATGGCTACACCTTC,CSVEQGAGYGYTF
TRBV7-2,15,.,TRBJ2-5,TRBD1,TGTGCCAGCAGCTTAGCGAGAACAGGGGCTGAGACCCAGTACTTC,CASSLARTGAETQYF
TRBV7-9,13,.,TRBJ2-5,.,TGTGCCAGCAGCCCGGACTATCAAGAGACCCAGTACTTC,CASSPDYQETQYF
TRBV7-3,15,few,TRBJ2-1,TRBD2,TGTGCCAGCAGCCGGGCGGGAGGGCCCATGGATGAGCAGTTCTTC,CASSRAGGPMDEQFF
TRBV20-1,15,few,TRBJ2-3,TRBD2,TGCAGTGCTAGATGGTCTAGCGGGAGATCGGATACGCAGTATTTT,CSARWSSGRSDTQYF